This T cell receptor (beta chain) was documented in a study of siplizumab effects on memory and regulatory T cells. The germline V gene encodes CDR1 DFQATT and CDR2 SNEGSKA (reference sequence). Trimming removed 4 bases from V and 8 bases from J, with 0 bases in between. This CDR3 contains 8 residues. Assay used: immunoSEQ multiplex PCR; TCRdb lists only in-frame clones, some missing. The table shows over 95,000 clones, with about 94% occurring only once. About this clone: Its antigen remains unidentified.

General study results and limits: Unstimulated naive T cells seemed to show more diversity than memory cells did, and they also seemed to be among the major contributors to the alloresponse. Solely a minor proportion of alloreactive clones could be assigned to unstimulated subsets.

The TCR sequence derives from a human donor in good health. Sequenced input: non-Treg CD4+ T cells sorted from blood. The chain joins TRBV20-1 to TRBJ2-1; the D is unclear. The CDR3 DNA reads as TGCAGTGCTAATGAGCAGTTCTTC. It yields the protein CSANEQFF.